This paragraph covers one T cell receptor (beta chain) sequence. Antigen: not known. Libraries were prepared by immunoSEQ multiplex PCR; TCRdb keeps only in-frame clonotypes and omits some of them. This table holds about 1.5 million clones, approximately 98% found once. This entry comes from a study of shared clonotypes between healthy human individuals. About the research overall: CD4 naive and CD4 memory each took three plates per donor, while CD8 naive took two and CD8 memory one. General study findings and limits: Approximately 5% of naive CD4 clonotypes were shared across a few donors. The study found lower generation probabilities in non-shared clonotypes than in those shared by all four donors.

This CDR3 spans 13 amino acids. The V and J ends lost 5 bases and 0 bases respectively, with 8 bases between them. Germline V CDR1 and CDR2: SEHNR, FQNEAQ (reference sequence). The genes are TRBV7-9 and TRBJ2-7; maybe TRBD1 (5 bases). This TCR was sampled from a young man in good health. Sequencing was carried out using naive CD4+ T cells sorted from blood. Stated subset: CD45RA+ positively selected. The CDR3 reads CASSGANSYEQYF. CDR3 sequence (DNA): TGTGCCAGCAGCGGGGCTAACTCCTACGAGCAGTACTTC.